These 27 T cell receptor beta chains originate from one sample sequenced in a study of regulatory T cells in long-lasting Graves disease. Regarding time point: newly diagnosed GD, antithyroid drugs for less than 3 months. RNA extracted from PBMCs served as the sequencing template. Sequencing libraries for TCR beta were prepared with iRepertoire HTBI primers and Arm-PCR of CDR3 regions. TCRdb analysed the multiplex PCR reads with MiXCR anew, one entry per CDR3 protein. Here the sample spans hundreds of thousands of distinct CDR3 sequences, 16% being singletons. These records were also assigned to another study, of T cells in Graves' hyperthyroidism and ophthalmopathy.

The source material was peripheral blood mononuclear cells (PBMCs), sampled at new diagnosis, from a patient treated with antithyroid drugs. The receptors derive from a woman between 25 and 40 years old with Graves disease.

This clonotype appeared many times. The chain couples TRBV6-5 to TRBJ1-5; D unclear. Trimming stripped 2 bases from V and 3 bases from J, with 14 bases between. The CDR3 has 16 residues. The germline V gene has CDR1 MNHEY and CDR2 SVGAGI. In DNA, the CDR3 is TGTGCCAGCAGTTACCCGCCCGGGGAGGTCAATCAGCCCCAGCATTTT. It codes for CASSYPPGEVNQPQHF.

This chain uses TRBV28 with TRBJ2-6, with D possibly TRBD2 on 6 matching bases. The germline V and J ends were trimmed by 4 bases and 3 bases, with 13 bases remaining between them. Germline V gene data show CDR1 as MDHEN and CDR2 as SYDVKM. The CDR3 consists of 16 residues. The CDR3 sequence is CASSSRGGIGANVLTF. The CDR3 DNA sequence: TGTGCCAGCAGTTCCCGGGGAGGAATTGGGGCCAACGTCCTGACTTTC. Combining the CDR3 with reference TRBV28 and TRBJ2-6 gives the whole variable domain DVKVTQSSRYLVKRTGEKVFLECVQDMDHENMFWYRQDPGLGLRLIYFSYDVKMKEKGDIPEGYSVSREKKERFSLILESASTNQTSMYLCASSSRGGIGANVLTFGAGSRLTVL.

This clonotype was seen at least ten times. The rearrangement uses TRBV12-3 or TRBV12-4 and TRBJ2-2; 10 positions match TRBD1. The CDR3 totals 18 residues. Trimming at V came to 1 base and at J to 2 bases, leaving 7 bases not matched to a gene. CDR3 protein: CASSLVVGQGLNTGELFF. DNA for the CDR3: TGTGCCAGCAGTTTAGTTGTGGGACAGGGGCTTAACACCGGGGAGCTGTTTTTT.

The rearrangement joins TRBV18 to TRBJ2-7, with 7 nucleotides matching TRBD2. Losses at the gene ends were 5 bases for V and 5 bases for J; bases not matched to a gene: 15. CDR1 and CDR2 (germline): KGHSH, LQKENI. The CDR3 spans 16 residues. The CDR3: CASSSGAGISLNEQYF. DNA of the CDR3: TGTGCCAGCTCAAGCGGGGCAGGGATAAGTCTGAACGAGCAGTACTTC.

This clonotype was seen many times. The chain joins TRBV28 to TRBJ2-1; TRBD1 agrees at 9 bases. V shed 4 bases, J shed 7 bases, and the junction held 17 bases outside the gene matches. Germline values: CDR1 MDHEN, CDR2 SYDVKM. CDR3 size: 18 residues. The CDR3 nucleotides read TGTGCCAGCAGTTGGGTCGAGGGACAGGGTAGTTTTATGAATGAGCAGTTCTTC. Protein sequence: CASSWVEGQGSFMNEQFF.

This clonotype has more than one count but fewer than ten. The chain has TRBV5-1 and TRBJ2-2, with 8 bases identical to TRBD2. Germline CDR1 reads SGHRS; CDR2 reads YFSETQ. This CDR3 has 17 residues. The trim removed 0 bases at V and 1 base at J, leaving 5 bases unmatched. The CDR3 loop reads CASSLVLAGVNTGELFF. In DNA form, the CDR3 reads TGCGCCAGCAGCTTGGTTCTAGCGGGTGTGAACACCGGGGAGCTGTTTTTT.

The V and J genes are TRBV19 and TRBJ1-6; maybe TRBD1 (6 bases). The V gene lost 5 bases and the J gene lost 7 bases, with 18 bases spanning the gap. Per the germline V gene, CDR1 is LNHDA and CDR2 is SQIVND (reference sequence). This CDR3 region has 16 residues. CDR3: CASSLPAGQGNSPLHF. The CDR3 DNA reads TGTGCCAGTAGTCTGCCTGCGGGGCAGGGGAATTCACCCCTCCACTTT.

The table lists this clonotype with a few counts. The chain has TRBV28 and TRBJ2-1; TRBD2 matches 12 bases. Germline V lookup: CDR1 MDHEN, CDR2 SYDVKM. The trim removed 3 bases at V and 4 bases at J, leaving 16 bases unmatched. This CDR3 region has 20 residues. The CDR3 region is CASSFRIKLTSGSVYNEQFF. The DNA of the CDR3 is TGTGCCAGCAGTTTCCGAATCAAATTGACTAGCGGGAGTGTATACAATGAGCAGTTCTTC. Filled out from reference TRBV28 and TRBJ2-1, the complete variable domain reads DVKVTQSSRYLVKRTGEKVFLECVQDMDHENMFWYRQDPGLGLRLIYFSYDVKMKEKGDIPEGYSVSREKKERFSLILESASTNQTSMYLCASSFRIKLTSGSVYNEQFFGPGTRLTVL.

The CDR3 spells CAWRTRGLTGNTIYF. The DNA for the CDR3 is TGTGCCTGGAGGACCAGGGGGCTTACTGGAAACACCATATATTTT. The rearrangement joins TRBV30 to TRBJ1-3; 8 bases are shared with TRBD1. The germline V gene encodes CDR1 GTSNPN and CDR2 SVGIG (reference sequence). CDR3 length: 15 residues. The ends lost 3 bases at V and 2 bases at J; junction bases unmatched: 6.

This clonotype turned up a few times. The chain couples TRBV20-1 to TRBJ1-6; unclear D gene. Germline loops: CDR1 DFQATT, CDR2 SNEGSKA (reference sequence). Trimming removed 5 bases from V and 10 bases from J, with 21 bases in between. This CDR3 has 15 residues. The chain's CDR3 is CSASLTSPGGSPLHF. The CDR3 DNA reads as TGCAGTGCTTCACTTACATCTCCTGGAGGATCACCCCTCCACTTT.

The V call is TRBV5-1, the J call TRBJ2-1; 8 nucleotides align to TRBD1. Germline CDR1 SGHRS, CDR2 YFSETQ. This CDR3 has 14 amino acids. Trimming took 3 bases from V and 6 from J; bases not matched to a gene: 5. The CDR3 loop is CASSSGQVANEQFF. The CDR3 DNA reads TGCGCCAGCAGCTCGGGACAGGTAGCCAATGAGCAGTTCTTC.

For this clonotype: This may be a read error, as it is one base from a much larger clone. The chain uses TRBV12-3 or TRBV12-4 and TRBJ2-3; TRBD2 matches at 9 bases. The CDR3 consists of 15 residues. The CDR3 sequence is CASSIAGAVKDTQYF. DNA for the CDR3: TGTGCCAGCAGTATAGCGGGAGCGGTCAAGGATACGCAGTATTTT.

This clonotype was seen ten or more times. The chain carries TRBV11-2 and TRBJ2-7, with TRBD2 as a possible D gene (5 bases). This CDR3 is 15 amino acids long. V was shortened by 3 bases and J by 3 bases, with 15 bases between the two germline ends. The germline V gene encodes CDR1 SGHAT and CDR2 FQNNGV. The CDR3 DNA reads TGTGCCAGCAGCTTCGGCCGGGAACGTAGCTACGAGCAGTACTTC. Translation gives CASSFGRERSYEQYF.

This clonotype was seen many times. A junction boundary mismatches the germline segment, possibly from a read error. The chain is built from TRBV7-2 and TRBJ1-5; D call uncertain. The germline gives CDR1 SGHTA, CDR2 FQGNSA. The CDR3 consists of 13 residues. The chain's CDR3 is CASSLGRGQPQHF. The CDR3, as DNA: TGTGCCAGCAGTTTAGGGCGGGGTCAGCCCCAGCATTTT.

This clonotype has ten or more counts. The chain is built from TRBV28 and TRBJ2-5; D is unclear. Trimming cost V 2 bases and J 5 bases, with 9 bases left between them. Germline V gene sequence: CDR1 MDHEN, CDR2 SYDVKM. This CDR3 spans 13 amino acids. The CDR3 region has the DNA TGTGCCAGCAGTTTAAGGTTGTGGGAGACCCAGTACTTC. It translates to CASSLRLWETQYF.

This clonotype came up a few times. The CDR3 end shows no conserved phenylalanine or tryptophan, and so a read error is likely. The chain is built from TRBV27 and TRBJ2-3, with D tentatively TRBD1 (6 bases). Germline CDR1 MNHEY, CDR2 SMNVEV (reference sequence). V lost 5 bases and J lost 7, with 16 bases in between. The CDR3 sequence is 14 residues long. CDR3 sequence reads: CASSPPGTRYTQYS. In DNA, the CDR3 is TGTGCCAGCAGTCCCCCCGGGACAAGATATACGCAGTATTCT.

This clonotype was seen at least ten times. This rearrangement joins TRBV28 to TRBJ1-4; possible D gene TRBD1, 5 bases. This CDR3 is built from 16 residues. CDR1 and CDR2 (germline): MDHEN, SYDVKM. V dropped 3 bases and J dropped 2 bases, with 13 bases sitting between them. Here the CDR3 reads CASSLWVRGTNEKLFF. In nucleotides, the CDR3 is TGTGCCAGCAGTTTGTGGGTGCGGGGCACTAATGAAAAACTGTTTTTT.

Many counts were recorded for this clonotype. The J gene is TRBJ2-1, the V gene TRBV2; either TRBD1 or TRBD2 may supply D (7 bases each). V lost 4 bases, J lost 12 bases, and 19 bases lay in between. The germline CDR1 and CDR2 sequences are SNHLY and FYNNEI. The length of the CDR3 is 14 residues. In DNA, the CDR3 is TGTGCCAGCAGTGTCCCCCGCAGGGGGAGGGTGCAGTTCTTC. Its translation is CASSVPRRGRVQFF.

This clonotype appeared many times. CDR3 protein: CSARGTTKETQYF. The DNA for the CDR3 is TGCAGTGCTAGGGGGACAACTAAAGAGACCCAGTACTTC. The rearrangement joins TRBV20-1 to TRBJ2-5; D possibly corresponds to TRBD1 (6 bases). Trimming shortened V by 3 bases and J by 3 bases, and 11 bases separated the two germline ends. CDR3 length equals 13 residues. CDR1 DFQATT and CDR2 SNEGSKA come from the germline V gene (reference sequence).

This clonotype has a handful of counts. The chain employs TRBV29-1 and TRBJ2-2; no clear D gene. From germline, CDR1 is SQVTM and CDR2 ANQGSEA. V lost 7 bases and J 6 bases, leaving 15 bases between the germline ends. The CDR3 totals 13 residues. The CDR3 DNA sequence: TGCAGCGCACTAAGTGTGCATGCCGGGGAGCTGTTTTTT. Encoded protein: CSALSVHAGELFF.

The V call is TRBV6-1, the J call TRBJ1-1; 10 bases align to TRBD1. The CDR3 has 18 residues. Germline CDR1 reads MNHNS; CDR2 reads SASEGT. V lost 4 bases and J lost 0; bases outside the gene matches: 11. In DNA, the CDR3 is TGTGCCAGCAGTGGCCCGACAGGGGGCTCAATCGTGAACACTGAAGCTTTCTTT. It translates to CASSGPTGGSIVNTEAFF.

V usage is TRBV27 and J usage is TRBJ1-2; 8 bases are a match to TRBD1. The CDR3 loop spans 14 amino acids. CDR1 MNHEY and CDR2 SMNVEV come from the germline V gene (reference sequence). Trimming cost V 5 bases and J 3 bases; bases outside gene matches: 5. The CDR3 loop is CASSTTGVDYGYTF. CDR3 DNA sequence: TGTGCCAGCAGTACGACAGGGGTCGACTATGGCTACACCTTC.

This clonotype has only a few counts. The rearrangement joins TRBV9 to TRBJ2-3; D possibly corresponds to TRBD2 (6 bases). The CDR3 is 15 amino acids. Deletions cut 3 bases from V and 2 bases from J, with 13 bases between. Germline values: CDR1 SGDLS, CDR2 YYNGEE. CDR3: CASSDGSRNTDTQYF. The CDR3 region has the DNA TGTGCCAGCAGCGACGGGAGCCGGAACACAGATACGCAGTATTTT.

The chain links TRBV3-1 to TRBJ1-2; D uncertain. Germline V gives CDR1 LGHDT, CDR2 YNNKEL (reference sequence). The CDR3 runs to 13 residues. V gave up 1 base and J gave up 8 bases, with 11 bases separating them. Written as DNA, the CDR3 is TGTGCCAGCAGCCAAGTTTCGGCATTCGGCTACACCTTC. Protein sequence: CASSQVSAFGYTF.

This clonotype appeared a single time. This sequence joins TRBV7-2 and TRBJ1-5; 8 bases align to TRBD1. The CDR3 runs 17 residues. Per the germline V gene, CDR1 is SGHTA and CDR2 is FQGNSA. The ends lost 3 bases at V and 2 bases at J; junction bases unmatched: 9. CDR3 DNA: TGTGCCAGCAGCTTGGTCGACAGGGGCGGGGGCAATCAGCCCCAGCATTTT. Protein product: CASSLVDRGGGNQPQHF.

The sample holds a few counts of this clonotype. The chain joins TRBV20-1 to TRBJ1-6; perhaps TRBD1 as D (5 bases). Germline assignment: CDR1 DFQATT and CDR2 SNEGSKA (reference sequence). CDR3 length equals 13 residues. V gave up 3 bases and J gave up 7 bases, with 10 bases separating them. The CDR3 protein is CSASPGGNSPLHF. DNA of the CDR3: TGCAGTGCTAGTCCGGGGGGGAATTCACCCCTCCACTTT.

This clonotype was counted many times. The chain recombines TRBV2 with TRBJ1-2; TRBD1 matches at 7 bases. The CDR3 totals 15 residues. V lost 6 bases, J lost 3 bases, and 10 bases stayed unmatched. CDR1 is SNHLY, CDR2 FYNNEI, per germline. CDR3 sequence (DNA): TGTGCCAGCAGAGACAGGGATTTCCACTACTATGGCTACACCTTC. As protein: CASRDRDFHYYGYTF.